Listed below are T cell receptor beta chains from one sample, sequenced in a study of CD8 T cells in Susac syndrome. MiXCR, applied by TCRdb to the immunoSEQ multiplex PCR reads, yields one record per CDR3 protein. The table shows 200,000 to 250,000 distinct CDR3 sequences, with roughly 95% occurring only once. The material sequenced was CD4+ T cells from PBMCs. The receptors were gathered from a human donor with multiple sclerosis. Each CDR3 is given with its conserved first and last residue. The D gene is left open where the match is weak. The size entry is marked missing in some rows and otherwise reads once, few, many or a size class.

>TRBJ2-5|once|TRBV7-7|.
CASSLAGGIGQTQYF
TGTGCCAGCAGCTTAGCGGGTGGAATAGGGCAGACCCAGTACTTC
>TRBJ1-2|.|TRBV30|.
CALTAFYGYTF
TGTGCCTTGACAGCATTCTATGGCTACACCTTC
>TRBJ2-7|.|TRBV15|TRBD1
CATSRSWTGYYEQYF
TGTGCCACCAGCAGGTCCTGGACAGGATACTACGAGCAGTACTTC
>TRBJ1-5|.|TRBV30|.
CAWSHPGQLNQPQHF
TGTGCCTGGAGTCACCCCGGGCAGCTCAATCAGCCCCAGCATTTT
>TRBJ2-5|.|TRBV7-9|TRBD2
CASSLDSSGTFQETQYF
TGTGCCAGCAGCTTAGATTCTAGCGGGACCTTCCAAGAGACCCAGTACTTC
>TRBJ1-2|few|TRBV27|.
CASSLRGDGYTF
TGTGCCAGCAGTTTACGAGGGGATGGCTACACCTTC
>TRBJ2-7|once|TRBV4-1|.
CASSQVGPEGPYYEQYF
TGCGCCAGCAGCCAAGTGGGCCCAGAAGGACCCTACTACGAGCAGTACTTC
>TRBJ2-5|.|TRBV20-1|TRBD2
CSARVLAGGPETQYF
TGCAGTGCTAGAGTCCTAGCGGGGGGGCCTGAGACCCAGTACTTC
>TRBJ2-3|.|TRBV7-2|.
CASSPADTQYF
TGTGCCAGCAGCCCGGCAGATACGCAGTATTTT
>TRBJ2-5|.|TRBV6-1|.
CASSPSPLGQETQYF
TGTGCCAGCAGCCCTTCTCCCCTGGGCCAAGAGACCCAGTACTTC
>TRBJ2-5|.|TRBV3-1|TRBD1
CASSFNRGETQYF
TGTGCCAGCAGCTTCAACAGGGGCGAGACCCAGTACTTC
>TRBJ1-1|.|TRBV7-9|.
CASSLRGGEHMNTEAFF
TGTGCCAGCAGCCTAAGGGGGGGGGAGCATATGAACACTGAAGCTTTCTTT
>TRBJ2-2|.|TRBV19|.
CASSMKPTGELFF
TGTGCCAGTAGTATGAAACCTACCGGGGAGCTGTTTTTT
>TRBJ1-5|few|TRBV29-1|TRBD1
CSVAGTAGNQPQHF
TGCAGCGTTGCTGGGACAGCGGGCAATCAGCCCCAGCATTTT
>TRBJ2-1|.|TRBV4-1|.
CASSQVDMGFVSYNEQFF
TGCGCCAGCAGCCAAGTCGATATGGGTTTTGTCTCCTACAATGAGCAGTTCTTC
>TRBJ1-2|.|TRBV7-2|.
CASSIQSGDGYTF
TGTGCCAGCAGCATACAATCCGGGGACGGCTACACCTTC
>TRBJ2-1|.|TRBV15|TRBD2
CATSRARGSGNEQFF
TGTGCCACCAGCAGGGCTCGCGGGAGTGGCAATGAGCAGTTCTTC
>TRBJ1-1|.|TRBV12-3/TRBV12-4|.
CASSLSAGRGTEAFF
TGTGCCAGCAGTTTATCGGCAGGTCGTGGCACTGAAGCTTTCTTT
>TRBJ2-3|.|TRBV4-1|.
CASSQGAAPSTDTQYF
TGCGCCAGCAGCCAAGGAGCAGCCCCTAGCACAGATACGCAGTATTTT
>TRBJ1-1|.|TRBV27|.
CANSSTEAFF
TGTGCCAACTCCTCCACTGAAGCTTTCTTT
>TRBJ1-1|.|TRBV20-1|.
CSARERAFEAFF
TGCAGTGCTAGAGAGCGGGCCTTTGAAGCTTTCTTT
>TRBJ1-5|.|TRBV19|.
CASRSRYSNQPQHF
TGTGCCAGTAGGTCCAGGTATAGCAATCAGCCCCAGCATTTT
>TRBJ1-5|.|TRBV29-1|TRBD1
CSVRDRDDQPQHF
TGCAGCGTTCGGGACAGGGATGATCAGCCCCAGCATTTT
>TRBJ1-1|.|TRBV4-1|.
CASSQNRQLMNTEAFF
TGCGCCAGCAGCCAGAATAGACAGCTCATGAACACTGAAGCTTTCTTT
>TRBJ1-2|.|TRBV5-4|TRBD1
CASSFNRGQYYGYTF
TGTGCCAGCAGTTTCAACAGGGGGCAATACTATGGCTACACCTTC
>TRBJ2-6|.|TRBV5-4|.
CASSPFNSGANVLTF
TGTGCCAGCAGCCCCTTTAACTCTGGGGCCAACGTCCTGACTTTC
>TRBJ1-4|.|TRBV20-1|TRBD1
CSARPGTELTTNEKLFF
TGCAGTGCTAGACCCGGGACAGAGCTTACAACTAATGAAAAACTGTTTTTT
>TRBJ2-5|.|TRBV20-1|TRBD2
CSASSLSGGRETQYF
TGCAGTGCTAGCTCCCTTAGCGGGGGGAGAGAGACCCAGTACTTC
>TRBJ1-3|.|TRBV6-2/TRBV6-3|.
CASSYAGSGNTIYF
TGTGCCAGCAGTTACGCGGGCTCTGGAAACACCATATATTTT
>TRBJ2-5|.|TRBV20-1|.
CSARDPGKQTQYF
TGCAGTGCTAGAGATCCCGGGAAACAGACCCAGTACTTC
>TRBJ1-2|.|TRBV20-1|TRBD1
CSARPGQGSSYGYTF
TGCAGTGCTAGACCTGGACAGGGGTCTTCCTATGGCTACACCTTC
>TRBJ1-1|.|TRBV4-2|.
CASSLPMTDTMRTEAFF
TGTGCCAGCAGCCTCCCGATGACAGATACAATGAGGACTGAAGCTTTCTTT
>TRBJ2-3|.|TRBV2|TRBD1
CASSEQGQRVDTQYF
TGTGCCAGCAGTGAACAGGGACAGCGAGTAGATACGCAGTATTTT
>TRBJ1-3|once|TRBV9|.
CASSVVAGTTYGNTIYF
TGTGCCAGCAGCGTAGTTGCCGGGACGACTTATGGAAACACCATATATTTT
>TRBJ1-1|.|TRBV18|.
CASSPWGMNTEAFF
TGTGCCAGCTCACCATGGGGAATGAACACTGAAGCTTTCTTT
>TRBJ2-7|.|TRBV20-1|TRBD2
CSARGVAGRYEQYF
TGCAGTGCTAGGGGGGTAGCGGGGCGTTACGAGCAGTACTTC
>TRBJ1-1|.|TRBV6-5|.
CASSLPWGTEAFF
TGTGCCAGCAGCTTACCTTGGGGCACTGAAGCTTTCTTT
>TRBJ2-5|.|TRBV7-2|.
CASSLEAGEGETQYF
TGTGCCAGCAGCTTAGAAGCAGGGGAAGGAGAGACCCAGTACTTC
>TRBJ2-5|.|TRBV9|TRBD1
CASSVTGEETQYF
TGTGCCAGCAGCGTAACAGGGGAAGAGACCCAGTACTTC
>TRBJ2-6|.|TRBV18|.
CASSLGAGASSGANVLIF
TGTGCCAGCTCCTTGGGAGCCGGGGCAAGCTCTGGGGCCAACGTCCTGATTTTC
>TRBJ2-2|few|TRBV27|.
CASSLSLAGTGELFF
TGTGCCAGCAGTTTATCCCTGGCAGGCACCGGGGAGCTGTTTTTT
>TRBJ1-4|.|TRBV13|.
CASSFGTSSPGEKLFF
TGTGCCAGCAGCTTCGGTACATCCTCCCCCGGGGAAAAACTGTTTTTT
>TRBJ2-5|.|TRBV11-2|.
CASSSTETQYF
TGTGCCAGCAGTTCAACGGAGACCCAGTACTTC
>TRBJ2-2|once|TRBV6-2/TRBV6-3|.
CASSADLPPGELFF
TGTGCCAGCAGTGCCGACCTTCCGCCCGGGGAGCTGTTTTTT
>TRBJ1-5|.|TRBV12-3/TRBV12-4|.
CATRDGQSNQPQHF
TGTGCCACGCGAGACGGGCAGAGCAATCAGCCCCAGCATTTT
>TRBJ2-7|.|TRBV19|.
CASSMSGVEQYF
TGTGCCAGTAGTATGTCCGGGGTCGAGCAGTACTTC
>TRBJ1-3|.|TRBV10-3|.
CAISKDGNSGNTIYF
TGTGCCATCAGCAAGGACGGAAACTCTGGAAACACCATATATTTT
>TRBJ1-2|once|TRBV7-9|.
CASSLFLLTARRYTF
TGTGCCAGCAGCTTATTTCTTCTGACAGCTCGACGCTACACCTTC
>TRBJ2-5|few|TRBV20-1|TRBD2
CSARGGQETQYF
TGCAGTGCTCGGGGGGGGCAAGAGACCCAGTACTTC
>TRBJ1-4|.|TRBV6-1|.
CASPDGGTPNEKLFF
TGTGCCAGCCCGGATGGGGGTACGCCGAATGAAAAACTGTTTTTT
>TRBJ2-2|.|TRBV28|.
CASSLVWVETTNTGELFF
TGTGCCAGCAGTTTAGTTTGGGTGGAGACAACGAACACCGGGGAGCTGTTTTTT
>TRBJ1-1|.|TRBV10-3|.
CAISDSKGGTEAFF
TGTGCCATCAGTGATTCTAAGGGGGGGACTGAAGCTTTCTTT
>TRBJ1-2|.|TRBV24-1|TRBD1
CATSDARQGHYGYTF
TGTGCCACCAGTGATGCCCGACAGGGGCACTATGGCTACACCTTC